This is a list of T cell receptor beta chains from one sample in a study of post-analysis software for immune sequencing data. MiXCR, run by TCRdb on the PCR reads, gives a single entry per CDR3 protein. This sample carries about 400,000 distinct CDR3 sequences, 30% to 45% of them seen once, and the ten largest clones take about an eighth. Sequenced: blood. The receptors come from a girl under 18 with multiple sclerosis. CDR3s include the opening cysteine and the closing phenylalanine or tryptophan. The D gene is left open where the match is weak. The size of a clone is reported for some rows only, either as once, few or many, or as a class for expanded clones.

D	size	J	V	DNA	CDR3
TRBD2	.	TRBJ2-7	TRBV20-1	TGCAGTGCTGGGACTAGCGGGTCCTACGAGCAGTACTTC	CSAGTSGSYEQYF
TRBD2	few	TRBJ2-7	TRBV29-1	TGCAGCGCTTCCGGGAGGGCAGGGACGGACGAGCAGTACTTC	CSASGRAGTDEQYF
.	.	TRBJ2-1	TRBV20-1	TGCAGTGCCGGGTCGGGCCATGAGCAGTTCTTC	CSAGSGHEQFF
.	.	TRBJ2-7	TRBV12-3/TRBV12-4	TGTGCCAGCAAGACGTTAGGTGACGAGCAGTACTTC	CASKTLGDEQYF
TRBD1	.	TRBJ2-4	TRBV27	TGTGCCAGCAGAGGGACAGGGAATAGACAAAACATTCAGTACTTC	CASRGTGNRQNIQYF
.	.	TRBJ1-1	TRBV20-1	TGCAGTGCCGGGGGAGGCGCCGAGTATACTGAAGCTTTCTTT	CSAGGGAEYTEAFF
TRBD1	.	TRBJ2-7	TRBV7-9	TGTGCCAGCAGCTTAAGGGACAGCGGCTACGAGCAGTACTTC	CASSLRDSGYEQYF
TRBD2	.	TRBJ2-1	TRBV7-2	TGTGCCAGCAGCTTAGGTCAAGCGGGGGTCTACAATGAGCAGTTCTTC	CASSLGQAGVYNEQFF
.	many	TRBJ2-3	TRBV12-3/TRBV12-4	TGTGCCAGCAGTTTAAGGGGAGATACGCAGTATTTT	CASSLRGDTQYF
TRBD2	.	TRBJ2-2	TRBV5-1	TGCGCCAGCAGCATTACTAGCGGTGGCACCGGGGGGCTGTTTTTT	CASSITSGGTGGLFF
.	.	TRBJ1-1	TRBV6-6	TGTGCCAGCAGTTTATTCCTCCTGGGGGACCAGAACACTGAAGCTTTCTTT	CASSLFLLGDQNTEAFF
TRBD2	.	TRBJ2-1	TRBV7-3	TGTGCCAGCAGCCCTTCACTCGGGAGGGGAGAGCAGTTCTTC	CASSPSLGRGEQFF
.	.	TRBJ2-7	TRBV12-3/TRBV12-4	TGTGCCAGCAGTAGGGATCCTAGAGGGTACGAGCAGTACTTC	CASSRDPRGYEQYF
.	few	TRBJ2-7	TRBV27	TGTGCCAGCACATTTTGGGGACATGGGGTCTACGAGCAGTACTTC	CASTFWGHGVYEQYF
TRBD1	many	TRBJ2-7	TRBV12-3/TRBV12-4	TGTGCCAGCAGTCCCCGGACAGGGACCTACGAGCAGTACTTC	CASSPRTGTYEQYF
.	.	TRBJ2-3	TRBV10-2	TGCGCCAGCAGTGAGTCGCCGCGCACAGATACGCAGTATTTT	CASSESPRTDTQYF
.	.	TRBJ2-3	TRBV20-1	TGCAGTGCTCCATTCCAGGGGGGCACGCAGTATTTT	CSAPFQGGTQYF
TRBD2	few	TRBJ2-1	TRBV7-9	TGTGCCAGCAGCCCCGGGAGGCGCGGAAACAATGAGCAGTTCTTC	CASSPGRRGNNEQFF